The 22 T cell receptor beta chains reported below all come from one sample, sequenced in a study of blood T cell repertoires in COVID-19 (dated by TCRdb to 2020 to 2021). Library preparation was by the immunoSEQ multiplex PCR assay. TCRdb retrieved this table from immuneACCESS and kept in-frame rearrangements only. Not all clones are present; in checked studies, unresolved V genes account for under half, and no reason is known for the remainder. In all, the sample holds about 52,000 clones, and 81% of those were seen once. The top ten constitute around a quarter of the sample. The sample taken for sequencing was peripheral blood. The source of these receptors is a woman aged 80 or over with COVID-19, enrolled during active disease.

The sample holds a few counts of this clone. V gene TRBV27 combines with J gene TRBJ1-6; no clear D gene. The CDR3 has 13 amino acids. With 1 base removed from V and 10 bases from J, the gap between germline ends came to 8 bases. Germline loops: CDR1 MNHEY, CDR2 SMNVEV (reference sequence). The CDR3 loop is CASSLWAGSPLHF. CDR3 sequence (DNA): TGTGCCAGCAGTTTATGGGCGGGGTCACCCCTCCACTTT.

This rearrangement joins TRBV25-1 to TRBJ2-5, with D uncertain. V was clipped by 4 bases and J by 4 bases, with 13 bases between them. CDR1 and CDR2 (germline): MGHDK, SYGVNS. There are 14 residues in the CDR3. The CDR3 sequence: CASSGAQVGETQYF. As DNA, the CDR3 is TGTGCCAGCAGTGGCGCCCAGGTGGGAGAGACCCAGTACTTC.

The chain joins TRBV6-5 to TRBJ2-1; 13 nucleotides match TRBD2. Germline V gene lookup returns CDR1 MNHEY and CDR2 SVGAGI. The CDR3 runs 15 residues. With 5 bases clipped from V and 5 bases from J, the junction kept 3 bases outside the gene matches. CDR3 DNA sequence: TGTGCCAGCAGTCGGGGACTAGCGGGAAACAATGAGCAGTTCTTC. Protein product: CASSRGLAGNNEQFF.

The chain is built from TRBV3-1 (or the pseudogene TRBV3-2) and TRBJ2-1, with 10 bases aligning to TRBD1. Germline CDR1 reads LGHDT; CDR2 reads YNNKEL (reference sequence). Germline trimming cut 4 bases from V and 2 bases from J; bases unmatched to any gene: 2. This CDR3 contains 15 residues. The DNA for the CDR3 is TGTGCCAGCAGCCGGGACAGGGGCGCCTACAATGAGCAGTTCTTC. As protein: CASSRDRGAYNEQFF.

The chain has TRBV27 and TRBJ2-3; 10 bases align to TRBD1. This CDR3 is built from 14 residues. V lost 6 bases to trimming and J lost 6 bases; unmatched junction nucleotides: 6. Germline lookup yields CDR1 MNHEY and CDR2 SMNVEV (reference sequence). CDR3 in DNA: TGTGCCAGCAGCCTCGACAGGGGGCTGGATACGCAGTATTTT. Protein product: CASSLDRGLDTQYF.

The CDR3 is CSVETGASDGYTF. The DNA for the CDR3 is TGCAGCGTTGAAACAGGGGCGTCAGATGGCTACACCTTC. V and J are TRBV29-1 and TRBJ1-2, with 7 bases lining up with TRBD1. Trimming removed 2 bases from V and 6 bases from J; junction bases left unmatched: 6. This CDR3 region has 13 residues. CDR1 is SQVTM and CDR2 is ANQGSEA in the germline V gene. The full variable domain, its missing parts supplied by reference TRBV29-1 and TRBJ1-2, is SAVISQKPSRDICQRGTSLTIQCQVDSQVTMMFWYRQQPGQSLTLIATANQGSEATYESGFVIDKFPISRPNLTFSTLTVSNMSPEDSSIYLCSVETGASDGYTFGSGTRLTVV.

The rearrangement joins TRBV7-2 to TRBJ2-1, with unresolved D. V was trimmed by 0 bases and J by 9 bases, leaving 3 bases between them. This CDR3 is 11 amino acids long. Germline lookup yields CDR1 SGHTA and CDR2 FQGNSA. DNA for the CDR3: TGTGCCAGCAGCTTAGCGAGTGAGCAGTTCTTC. This encodes CASSLASEQFF.

The V and J genes are TRBV28 and TRBJ1-2, with 8 bases identical to TRBD1. This CDR3 spans 18 amino acids. J gave up 3 bases and V 1 base, and 13 bases lay outside the gene matches. CDR1 and CDR2 (germline): MDHEN, SYDVKM. Here the CDR3 DNA reads TGTGCCAGCAGTTTATTCTCCTTGGACAGGGTGCGGGACTATGGCTACACCTTC. It specifies CASSLFSLDRVRDYGYTF.

This clone was counted between two and nine times. The chain recombines TRBV3-1 (or the pseudogene TRBV3-2) with TRBJ1-6; 7 bases agree with TRBD1. The germline V gene has CDR1 LGHDT and CDR2 YNNKEL (reference sequence). The junction had 8 bases not matched to a gene; V was cut back by 4 bases and J by 5 bases. The CDR3 extends over 16 amino acids. The CDR3 here is CASSPQGQTDNSPLHF. In nucleotides, the CDR3 is TGTGCCAGCAGCCCCCAGGGACAGACAGATAATTCACCCCTCCACTTT.

CDR3 in amino acids: CASSLPNNYGYTF. In DNA form, the CDR3 reads TGTGCCAGCAGTTTACCCAATAACTATGGCTACACCTTC. V and J are TRBV28 and TRBJ1-2; D unresolved. Trimming cost V 2 bases and J 1 base, with 5 bases left between them. CDR1 and CDR2 from the germline V gene are MDHEN and SYDVKM. The CDR3 covers 13 residues.

The chain couples TRBV14 to TRBJ2-5; 7 bases match TRBD2. V was clipped by 6 bases and J by 7 bases; unmatched bases: 8. The CDR3 length is 13 residues. CDR1 is SGHDN, CDR2 FVKESK, per germline. The CDR3, as DNA: TGTGCCAGCAGTCCCGGGACGGGAGGGACCCAGTACTTC. Translation: CASSPGTGGTQYF.

V and J are TRBV24-1 and TRBJ1-5, with 11 bases lining up with TRBD1. Trimming cost V 3 bases and J 4 bases; bases outside gene matches: 4. The germline V gene encodes CDR1 KGHDR and CDR2 SFDVKD. This CDR3 spans 16 amino acids. The CDR3 region is CATSDPRDRGNQPQHF. In DNA, the CDR3 is TGTGCCACCAGTGATCCCCGGGACAGGGGGAATCAGCCCCAGCATTTT.

This rearrangement joins TRBV6-1 to TRBJ2-7; D call uncertain. Trimming left V 3 bases short and J 0 bases short, with 15 bases between. The germline CDR1 and CDR2 sequences are MNHNS and SASEGT. This CDR3 comprises 16 residues. The CDR3 nucleotides read TGTGCCAGCAGTGATCGGATAGCCTCCAGCTCCTACGAGCAGTACTTC. Its protein is CASSDRIASSSYEQYF.

The chain couples TRBV4-1 to TRBJ2-7; D not certain. Looked up from germline, CDR1 is MGHRA and CDR2 is YSYEKL. Trimming stripped 0 bases from V and 3 bases from J, with 12 bases between. The CDR3 spans 15 residues. The DNA for the CDR3 is TGCGCCAGCAGCCAAGATCGTGCAGAAGACTACGAGCAGTACTTC. It is translated as CASSQDRAEDYEQYF.

This clone was found once. The chain employs TRBV11-3 and TRBJ2-1; D might be TRBD1 (6 bases). Germline V lookup: CDR1 SGHNT, CDR2 YENEEA. This CDR3 is built from 13 residues. The V and J ends lost 4 bases and 7 bases respectively, with 11 bases between them. CDR3 bases: TGTGCCAGCAGCTCATGGACAGATAATGAGCAGTTCTTC. Translating gives CASSSWTDNEQFF.

This clone was picked up a small number of times. The chain carries TRBV7-2 and TRBJ2-2; tentative D call: TRBD2 (5 bases). V was cut by 5 bases and J by 1 base, with 11 bases left in between. Germline loops: CDR1 SGHTA, CDR2 FQGNSA. The CDR3 spans 15 residues. The CDR3 protein is CASSETTLNTGELFF. For the CDR3, the DNA is TGTGCCAGCAGCGAGACTACTTTGAACACCGGGGAGCTGTTTTTT.

This clone was recorded only once. The CDR3 nucleotides are TGTGCCAGTAGTACTAGACAGCCACCCCTGAACACTGAAGCTTTCTTT. Protein product: CASSTRQPPLNTEAFF. The chain joins TRBV19 to TRBJ1-1; the D gene is possibly TRBD1 (5 bases). This CDR3 spans 16 amino acids. Trimming left V 4 bases short and J 0 bases short, with 15 bases between. Per the germline V gene, CDR1 is LNHDA and CDR2 is SQIVND (reference sequence).

The J gene is TRBJ1-4, the V gene TRBV4-1, with D uncertain. This CDR3 has 15 residues. V lost 3 bases and J lost 6, with 14 bases in between. Germline V gives CDR1 MGHRA, CDR2 YSYEKL. The CDR3 region has the DNA TGCGCCAGCAGCCAGGCCGGGATCGGCCATGAAAAACTGTTTTTT. This encodes CASSQAGIGHEKLFF.

CDR3 protein: CSVEGQGGGIQYF. CDR3 bases: TGCAGCGTTGAAGGACAGGGTGGGGGCATTCAGTACTTC. The chain links TRBV29-1 to TRBJ2-4; 7 bases fit TRBD1. The CDR3 covers 13 residues. CDR1 and CDR2 (germline): SQVTM, ANQGSEA. Trimming cost V 1 base and J 9 bases; bases outside gene matches: 6.

The gene calls are TRBV6-1 and TRBJ2-7; TRBD1 matches at 7 bases. The length of the CDR3 is 18 residues. Germline CDR1 is MNHNS and CDR2 is SASEGT. Trimming cost V 1 base and J 7 bases; bases outside gene matches: 19. This CDR3 reads CASSEVLSEGGGYVEQYF. Here the CDR3 DNA reads TGTGCCAGCAGTGAAGTGCTGTCGGAAGGGGGCGGTTATGTGGAGCAGTACTTC.

The chain is built from TRBV30 and TRBJ2-1; 16 bases match TRBD2. Per germline, CDR1 GTSNPN and CDR2 SVGIG (reference sequence). The CDR3 is made up of 14 amino acids. Unmatched junction bases numbered 0, after V lost 8 bases and J lost 2 bases. CDR3 in DNA: TGTGCCGGGACTAGCGGGAGGGCCTACAATGAGCAGTTCTTC. Amino acid sequence: CAGTSGRAYNEQFF.

The genes are TRBV27 and TRBJ1-5; D not certain. CDR3 size: 13 residues. CDR1 and CDR2 (germline): MNHEY, SMNVEV (reference sequence). V dropped 6 bases and J dropped 3 bases, with 9 bases sitting between them. CDR3 in DNA: TGTGCCAGCAGGCTAGGACTCAATCAGCCCCAGCATTTT. Its translation: CASRLGLNQPQHF.